One sample yielded the 25 T cell receptor beta chains listed below, sequenced in a study of OX40 agonist ivuxolimab in advanced cancers. The protocol was immunoSEQ multiplex PCR, while the TCRdb copy is restricted to in-frame clones and leaves out a portion. The sample includes some 59,000 clones, 70% to 90% of them seen just once. The sample was CD4+ or CD8+ T cells sorted from blood, taken in a trial of the OX40 agonist ivuxolimab. All receptors come from an adult with an advanced solid tumor such as melanoma, head and neck, liver or kidney cancer.

This chain joins TRBV10-3 and TRBJ2-7; D may be TRBD1 or TRBD2 (5 bases each). This CDR3 contains 13 residues. CDR1 is ENHRY and CDR2 is SYGVKD in the germline V gene. Trimming pared 3 bases from V and 10 bases from J, leaving 16 bases between. The CDR3 region is CAISDPKGTVQYF. The CDR3 DNA follows: TGTGCCATCAGTGACCCCAAAGGGACGGTTCAGTACTTC.

The rearrangement uses TRBV7-9 and TRBJ2-7, with TRBD1 identical over 10 bases. Per germline, CDR1 SEHNR and CDR2 FQNEAQ (reference sequence). V dropped 5 bases and J dropped 3; count of bases not matched to a gene: 7. The CDR3 is 15 residues long. The CDR3 DNA follows: TGTGCCAGCAGCCGGCTTCGGACAGGGGGCTACGAGCAGTACTTC. It codes for CASSRLRTGGYEQYF.

This clone was detected only once. The V call is TRBV5-6, the J call TRBJ1-2; D not resolved. With 0 bases removed from V and 1 base from J, the gap between germline ends came to 7 bases. Germline CDR1 SGHDT, CDR2 YYEEEE. The CDR3 covers 14 residues. The CDR3 region is CASSLEQINYGYTF. The CDR3, as DNA: TGTGCCAGCAGCTTGGAACAGATTAACTATGGCTACACCTTC.

This chain links TRBV11-3 with TRBJ2-1; TRBD2 agrees at 8 bases. CDR3 size: 14 residues. J gave up 6 bases and V 5 bases, and 6 bases lay outside the gene matches. From germline, CDR1 is SGHNT and CDR2 YENEEA. The CDR3: CASSPVAGFNEQFF. CDR3 sequence (DNA): TGTGCCAGCAGCCCCGTAGCGGGATTCAATGAGCAGTTCTTC.

The chain uses TRBV7-6 and TRBJ2-5, with TRBD2 matching over 11 bases. Germline CDR1 is SGHVS and CDR2 is FNYEAQ. Trimming took 1 base from V and 5 from J; bases not matched to a gene: 12. The CDR3 has 18 residues. The CDR3 here is CASSLGRVTSGGGETQYF. In DNA form, the CDR3 reads TGTGCCAGCAGCTTAGGGCGCGTAACTAGCGGGGGTGGGGAGACCCAGTACTTC.

The rearrangement uses TRBV6-1 and TRBJ2-7; TRBD2 agrees at 10 bases. Germline CDR1 and CDR2: MNHNS and SASEGT. The CDR3 runs to 14 residues. J gave up 3 bases and V 7 bases, and 6 bases lay outside the gene matches. The CDR3 reads CASTILAGNYEQYF. The CDR3 nucleotides are TGTGCCAGCACGATACTAGCGGGAAACTACGAGCAGTACTTC.

CDR3 in DNA: TGTGCCAGCAGTTTTGGGTTCTCAACTAATGAAAAACTGTTTTTT. Protein sequence: CASSFGFSTNEKLFF. The chain uses TRBV6-1 and TRBJ1-4; D remains unclear. The CDR3 has 15 residues. Trimming left V 5 bases short and J 0 bases short, with 10 bases between. CDR1 is MNHNS and CDR2 is SASEGT in the germline V gene.

This clone came up once. This chain connects TRBV7-3 to TRBJ2-2; D perhaps matches TRBD2 (6 bases). This CDR3 has 16 residues. Germline V gene data show CDR1 as SGHTA and CDR2 as FQGTGA. V was cut by 2 bases and J by 4 bases, with 14 bases left in between. CDR3 DNA sequence: TGTGCCAGCAGCTTATTTCCGGGAGTGGGCACCGGGGAGCTGTTTTTT. Amino acid sequence: CASSLFPGVGTGELFF.

CDR3 nucleotides: TGTGCCAGCAGTGAGGGGAACCGGCCCAGTAGCTACAATGAGCAGTTCTTC. The encoded protein is CASSEGNRPSSYNEQFF. The chain uses TRBV25-1 and TRBJ2-1, with D unresolved. This CDR3 spans 17 amino acids. Germline CDR1 and CDR2: MGHDK and SYGVNS. V shed 3 bases and J shed 3 bases, with 18 bases lying between them.

The chain joins TRBV7-3 to TRBJ2-2; D ambiguous. V lost 5 bases, J lost 5 bases, and 12 bases lay in between. Germline assignment: CDR1 SGHTA and CDR2 FQGTGA. This CDR3 has 14 residues. The CDR3, as DNA: TGTGCCAGCAGCCCCCGTCCCGATACCGGGGAGCTGTTTTTT. This encodes CASSPRPDTGELFF.

This chain connects TRBV9 to TRBJ2-2, with D perhaps being TRBD1 or TRBD2 (5 bases each). The V gene lost 7 bases and the J gene lost 5 bases, with 15 bases spanning the gap. The CDR3 contains 14 residues. Looked up from germline, CDR1 is SGDLS and CDR2 is YYNGEE. The CDR3 nucleotides read TGTGCCAGCTCCGGCTCGGGGCGGACCGGGGAGCTGTTTTTT. Protein product: CASSGSGRTGELFF. The full variable domain, rest sourced from reference TRBV9 and TRBJ2-2, is DSGVTQTPKHLITATGQRVTLRCSPRSGDLSVYWYQQSLDQGLQFLIQYYNGEERAKGNILERFSAQQFPDLHSELNLSSLELGDSALYFCASSGSGRTGELFFGEGSRLTVL.

This chain joins TRBV11-3 and TRBJ2-1; D unclear. The CDR3 contains 12 residues. Trimming shortened V by 8 bases and J by 6 bases, and 11 bases separated the two germline ends. CDR1 is SGHNT and CDR2 is YENEEA in the germline V gene. The CDR3, as DNA: TGTGCCAGCGGAAGGCAGATCAATGAGCAGTTCTTC. It translates to CASGRQINEQFF.

The J gene is TRBJ2-3, the V gene TRBV18; 7 bases align to TRBD2. This CDR3 spans 17 amino acids. With 2 bases clipped from V and 7 bases from J, the junction kept 15 bases outside the gene matches. Per germline, CDR1 KGHSH and CDR2 LQKENI. This CDR3 reads CASSPVSASGGTYTQYF. The CDR3 coding sequence is TGTGCCAGCTCACCAGTGTCGGCTAGCGGAGGGACTTATACGCAGTATTTT. The whole variable domain, remainder taken from reference TRBV18 and TRBJ2-3, is NAGVMQNPRHLVRRRGQEARLRCSPMKGHSHVYWYRQLPEEGLKFMVYLQKENIIDESGMPKERFSAEFPKEGPSILRIQQVVRGDSAAYFCASSPVSASGGTYTQYFGPGTRLTVL.

The chain is built from TRBV28 and TRBJ1-5; D unresolved. CDR1 and CDR2 from the germline V gene are MDHEN and SYDVKM. V dropped 5 bases and J dropped 0 bases, with 5 bases sitting between them. The CDR3 has 13 amino acids. CDR3 coding DNA: TGTGCCAGCAGTAGGGTTAGCAATCAGCCCCAGCATTTT. It is translated as CASSRVSNQPQHF.

This clone appeared a single time. The chain combines TRBV6-5 with TRBJ2-7, with D tentatively TRBD2 (6 bases). V was clipped by 5 bases and J by 2 bases, with 13 bases between them. Germline lookup yields CDR1 MNHEY and CDR2 SVGAGI. The CDR3 runs 14 residues. The CDR3 DNA sequence: TGTGCCAGCAGTGAGGGAGGAGTTCCCTACGAGCAGTACTTC. Its translation is CASSEGGVPYEQYF.

The rearrangement joins TRBV6-5 to TRBJ1-4; 10 bases are shared with TRBD1. This CDR3 contains 16 residues. V lost 4 bases and J lost 5; bases outside the gene matches: 7. Germline CDR1 MNHEY, CDR2 SVGAGI. The CDR3 bases are TGTGCCAGCAGTTCAACCTGGACAGGGGGAAATGAAAAACTGTTTTTT. Its translation is CASSSTWTGGNEKLFF.

The chain employs TRBV19 and TRBJ1-2; a possible D gene is TRBD1 (5 bases). V lost 7 bases, J lost 2 bases, and 11 bases lay in between. The CDR3 length is 13 residues. CDR1 LNHDA and CDR2 SQIVND come from the germline V gene (reference sequence). CDR3 DNA sequence: TGTGCCAGTACTCATGGGGGGAACTATGGCTACACCTTC. It translates to CASTHGGNYGYTF.

The chain combines TRBV5-1 with TRBJ2-7; D is perhaps TRBD1 (6 bases). Germline CDR1 reads SGHRS; CDR2 reads YFSETQ. This CDR3 spans 16 amino acids. V was trimmed by 3 bases and J by 5 bases, leaving 21 bases between them. CDR3 residues: CASSSAVGGWRDEQYF. The CDR3 region has the DNA TGCGCCAGCAGCTCCGCGGTAGGGGGTTGGCGCGACGAGCAGTACTTC.

The gene calls are TRBV9 and TRBJ1-4; D may be TRBD1 (5 bases). Trimming left V 3 bases short and J 0 bases short, with 6 bases between. The germline gives CDR1 SGDLS, CDR2 YYNGEE. The CDR3 consists of 14 residues. The DNA for the CDR3 is TGTGCCAGCAGCGCGACAGCAACTAATGAAAAACTGTTTTTT. Amino acid sequence: CASSATATNEKLFF.

The chain uses TRBV6-1 and TRBJ1-2, with 7 bases aligning to TRBD1. V trimming: 6 bases; J trimming: 6 bases; junction bases outside the gene matches: 7. Germline-derived CDR1 and CDR2 are MNHNS and SASEGT. The CDR3 has 13 residues. This CDR3 reads CASRLTTGDGYTF. The DNA of the CDR3 is TGTGCCAGCAGACTGACAACAGGGGATGGCTACACCTTC.

This sequence joins TRBV19 and TRBJ2-1; 14 bases are a match to TRBD2. This CDR3 spans 16 amino acids. J was trimmed by 7 bases and V by 4 bases; bases with no gene match: 6. Germline CDR1 LNHDA, CDR2 SQIVND (reference sequence). Here the CDR3 reads CASSRGTSGSRNEQFF. CDR3 DNA: TGTGCCAGTAGTAGGGGGACTAGCGGGAGTAGGAATGAGCAGTTCTTC.

The chain links TRBV9 to TRBJ2-7; unclear D gene. The germline CDR1 and CDR2 sequences are SGDLS and YYNGEE. This CDR3 region has 14 residues. The V and J ends lost 0 bases and 2 bases respectively, with 9 bases between them. CDR3 region: CASSVAGIAYEQYF. Written as DNA, the CDR3 is TGTGCCAGCAGCGTAGCTGGTATTGCCTACGAGCAGTACTTC.

The chain uses TRBV18 and TRBJ1-1; 9 bases agree with TRBD1. CDR3 length equals 13 residues. Trimming at V came to 8 bases and at J to 2 bases, leaving 3 bases not matched to a gene. Germline V CDR1 and CDR2: KGHSH, LQKENI. The CDR3 region is CASGTGGNTEAFF. CDR3 sequence (DNA): TGTGCCAGCGGCACAGGGGGCAACACTGAAGCTTTCTTT. The whole variable domain, filled in from reference TRBV18 and TRBJ1-1, reads NAGVMQNPRHLVRRRGQEARLRCSPMKGHSHVYWYRQLPEEGLKFMVYLQKENIIDESGMPKERFSAEFPKEGPSILRIQQVVRGDSAAYFCASGTGGNTEAFFGQGTRLTVV.

The gene calls are TRBV5-1 and TRBJ1-2, with 10 nucleotides matching TRBD1. The CDR3 contains 13 residues. V lost 4 bases to trimming and J lost 8 bases; unmatched junction nucleotides: 5. Germline-derived CDR1 and CDR2 are SGHRS and YFSETQ. DNA for the CDR3: TGCGCCAGCAGCGTGACAGGGGGCACAGGCTACACCTTC. Protein product: CASSVTGGTGYTF.

The V call is TRBV6-5, the J call TRBJ2-4; the match to TRBD1 covers 7 bases. With 10 bases clipped from V and 6 bases from J, the junction kept 12 bases outside the gene matches. The CDR3 extends over 14 amino acids. CDR1 is MNHEY, CDR2 SVGAGI, per germline. CDR3 sequence reads: CATQRNRDRNIQYF. The CDR3 region has the DNA TGTGCCACCCAAAGGAACCGGGACAGAAACATTCAGTACTTC.